The present TCR beta chain was sequenced within a study of identical twins. Findings of the study overall: Abundant beta clonotypes from cord blood bore fewer insertions; memory repertoires lacked this pattern. Out-of-frame TCR alpha sharing in monozygotic twins exceeded recombination model predictions. Excess low generation probability was seen in twin-shared out-of-frame alpha sequences.

This clonotype was detected a few times. Antigen: not known. Carrying unique molecular identifiers, the cDNA also gained a universal primer site through template switching. Using its own MiXCR run on the 5' RACE reads, TCRdb lists one record per CDR3 protein. The data contain around 650,000 distinct CDR3 sequences, around 7.4% of them seen just once; the ten biggest clones take up roughly 1.5%. This CDR3 comprises 17 residues. Germline V gene data show CDR1 as MGHRA and CDR2 as YSYEKL. V was shortened by 2 bases and J by 2 bases, with 16 bases between the two germline ends. This same sample was also taken into another study, of yellow fever vaccine responses in identical twins.

Sequenced input: PBMCs. The sequence was collected from a woman under 30 in good health. The gene calls are TRBV4-1 and TRBJ1-3; D is possibly TRBD1 (5 bases). The CDR3 DNA reads as TGCGCCAGCAGCCAAAGCCCGGGACGGCCGCCTGGAAACACCATATATTTT. The encoded protein is CASSQSPGRPPGNTIYF.